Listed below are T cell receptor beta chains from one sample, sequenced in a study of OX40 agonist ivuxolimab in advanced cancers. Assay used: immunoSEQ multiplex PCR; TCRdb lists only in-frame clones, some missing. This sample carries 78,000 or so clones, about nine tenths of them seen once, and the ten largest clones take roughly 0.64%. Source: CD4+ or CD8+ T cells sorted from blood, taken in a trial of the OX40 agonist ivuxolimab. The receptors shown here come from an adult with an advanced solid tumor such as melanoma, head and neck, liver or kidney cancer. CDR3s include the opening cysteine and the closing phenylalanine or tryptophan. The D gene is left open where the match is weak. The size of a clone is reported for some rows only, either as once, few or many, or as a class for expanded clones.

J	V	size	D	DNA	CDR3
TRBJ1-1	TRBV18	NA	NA	TGTGCCAGCTCGGCCGGACTATCGAACACTGAAGCTTTCTTT	CASSAGLSNTEAFF
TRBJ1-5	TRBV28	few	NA	TGTGCCAGCAGTTTAGGATACAATCAGCCCCAGCATTTT	CASSLGYNQPQHF
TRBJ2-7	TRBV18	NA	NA	TGTGCCAGCTCACCACAGGAGCTGTACGAGCAGTACTTC	CASSPQELYEQYF
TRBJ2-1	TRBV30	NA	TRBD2	TGTGCCTGGAGTGTACGGGGGACTAGCTACAATGAGCAGTTCTTC	CAWSVRGTSYNEQFF
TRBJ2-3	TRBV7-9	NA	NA	TGTGCCAGCAGCCCCCCGGAAGGGGCGAGTAATACGCAGTATTTT	CASSPPEGASNTQYF
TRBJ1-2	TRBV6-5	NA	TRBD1	TGTGCCAGCGGAGAGGGACAGACTTACACCTTC	CASGEGQTYTF
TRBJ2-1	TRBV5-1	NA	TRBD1	TGCGCCAGCAGCATAGGGACAGGGATGTACAATGAGCAGTTCTTC	CASSIGTGMYNEQFF
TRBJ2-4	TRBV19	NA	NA	TGTGCCAGTAGTAAGAGGTGGGCAGGGGAAGCCAAAAACATTCAGTACTTC	CASSKRWAGEAKNIQYF
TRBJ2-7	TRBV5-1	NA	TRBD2	TGCGCCAGCAGCTGGACTAGCGGGAAGGACGAGCAGTACTTC	CASSWTSGKDEQYF
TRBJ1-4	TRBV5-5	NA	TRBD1	TGTGCCAGCAGCCCTGGAGGGACAGGGGGTGAAAAACTGTTTTTT	CASSPGGTGGEKLFF
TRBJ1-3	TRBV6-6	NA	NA	TGTGCCAGCAGGCGGACTTCCGCCTCTGGAAACACCATATATTTT	CASRRTSASGNTIYF
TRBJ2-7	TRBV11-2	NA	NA	TGTGCCAGCAGCTTAAACAGCTACGAGCAGTACTTC	CASSLNSYEQYF
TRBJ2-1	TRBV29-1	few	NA	TGCAGCGTTGATAGGGTCAGCTCCTACAATGAGCAGTTCTTC	CSVDRVSSYNEQFF
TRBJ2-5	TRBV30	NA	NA	TGTGCCTGGAGGGGGCAGGCCGGGTTGTCCCAGTACTTC	CAWRGQAGLSQYF
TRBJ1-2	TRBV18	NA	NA	TGTGCCAGCTCACCAGACAGCGAATATGGCTACACCTTC	CASSPDSEYGYTF
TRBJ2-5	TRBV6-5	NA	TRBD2	TGTGCCAGCAGCCGACTAGCGGGGGTAGAGACCCAGTACTTC	CASSRLAGVETQYF
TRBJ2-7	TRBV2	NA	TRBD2	TGTGCCAGCTCGGGGGTGAGGGGACTAGCGGGAGATGAGCAGTACTTC	CASSGVRGLAGDEQYF
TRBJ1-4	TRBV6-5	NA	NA	TGTGCCAGCAGACGAGGGTTAGAGGAAAAACTGTTTTTT	CASRRGLEEKLFF
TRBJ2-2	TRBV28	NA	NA	TGTGCCAGCAGTTTACCACCCCCCGGGGAGCTGTTTTTT	CASSLPPPGELFF
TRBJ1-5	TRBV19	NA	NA	TGTGCCAGTAGTATATTCAGACAAGGGCATCAGCCCCAGCATTTT	CASSIFRQGHQPQHF
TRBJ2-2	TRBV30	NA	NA	TGTGCCGGACGATCGCGGATTTCGCAAACCGGGGAGCTGTTTTTT	CAGRSRISQTGELFF
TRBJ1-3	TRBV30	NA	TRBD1	TGTGCCTGGAGTGTACATGGGGGACAGCCCTTCTCTGGAAACACCATATATTTT	CAWSVHGGQPFSGNTIYF
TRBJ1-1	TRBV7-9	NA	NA	TGTGCCAGCAGCTTAGCGCTCAGCAGGGGCGGGAACACTGAAGCTTTCTTT	CASSLALSRGGNTEAFF
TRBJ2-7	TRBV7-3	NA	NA	TGTGCCAGCAGCCGAGAACTGCACTACGAGCAGTACTTC	CASSRELHYEQYF
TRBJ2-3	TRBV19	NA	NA	TGTGCCAGCACACTAGCCAAAATAACAGATACGCAGTATTTT	CASTLAKITDTQYF
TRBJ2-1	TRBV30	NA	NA	TGTGCCTGGAGTGTGGACGGTACGACCTACAATGAGCAGTTCTTC	CAWSVDGTTYNEQFF
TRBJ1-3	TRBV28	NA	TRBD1	TGTGCCAGCAGGGGGACAGGGGATGGAAACACCATATATTTT	CASRGTGDGNTIYF
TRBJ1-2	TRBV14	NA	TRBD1	TGTGCCAGCAGCCCTCTGGCGGGACAGGGGGCCTCTGGCTACACCTTC	CASSPLAGQGASGYTF
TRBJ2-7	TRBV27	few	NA	TGTGCCAGCAGTTTATCCGGGCCCTATAGGCAGTACTTC	CASSLSGPYRQYF
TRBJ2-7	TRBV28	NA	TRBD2	TGTGCCAGCAGTGGGACTAGCGGGGCCGACTCCTACGAGCAGTACTTC	CASSGTSGADSYEQYF
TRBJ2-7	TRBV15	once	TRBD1	TGTGCCACCAGCGCCAAGACAGGGTTACCTCACGAGCAGTACTTC	CATSAKTGLPHEQYF
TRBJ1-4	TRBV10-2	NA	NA	TGCGCCAGCAGTGAGAGTCCAGGCGGTGCCCCGGCACGGAAACTGTTTTTT	CASSESPGGAPARKLFF
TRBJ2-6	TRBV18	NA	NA	TGTGCCAGCTCACCACCCCGCTCTGGGGCCAACGTCCTGACTTTC	CASSPPRSGANVLTF
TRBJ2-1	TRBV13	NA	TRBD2	TGTGCCAGCAGTCCTCTGGGACTAGCGGGGGACAATGAGCAGTTCTTC	CASSPLGLAGDNEQFF
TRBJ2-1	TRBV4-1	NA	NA	TGCGCCAGCAGCCAAGATATTAACGGATACTCCTACAATGAGCAGTTCTTC	CASSQDINGYSYNEQFF
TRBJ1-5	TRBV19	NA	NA	TGTGCCAGTAGGATCACAGCCGCAGATAATCAGCCCCAGCATTTT	CASRITAADNQPQHF
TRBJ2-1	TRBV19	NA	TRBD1	TGTGCCAGTAGTATAGGGGGACAGGTTGCCGTTAATGAGCAGTTCTTC	CASSIGGQVAVNEQFF
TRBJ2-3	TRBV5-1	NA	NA	TGCGCCAGCAACGTGAAGGTGGGGGAGATGGATACGCAGTATTTT	CASNVKVGEMDTQYF
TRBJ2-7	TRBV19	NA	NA	TGTGCCAGTAGTAGAAAAGGCTACGAGCAGTACTTC	CASSRKGYEQYF
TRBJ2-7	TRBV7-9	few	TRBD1	TGTGCCAGCAGCTTAACAAATTCCGGGACAGGGGCCGAGTTC	CASSLTNSGTGAEF
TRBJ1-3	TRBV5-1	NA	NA	TGCGCCAGCAGCCAGGATGTCAGCTCTGGAAACACCATATATTTT	CASSQDVSSGNTIYF
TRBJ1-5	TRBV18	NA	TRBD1	TGTGCCAGCTCACCCGACAGGGAAAGACAGCCCCAGCATTTT	CASSPDRERQPQHF
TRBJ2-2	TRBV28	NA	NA	TGTGCCAGCAGTCCCCCCAGGGTCATCACCACCGGGGAGCTGTTTTTT	CASSPPRVITTGELFF
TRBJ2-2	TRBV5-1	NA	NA	TGCGCCAGCAGCTTGACAGGTACCGGGGAGCTGTTTTTT	CASSLTGTGELFF
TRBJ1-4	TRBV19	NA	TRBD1	TGTGCCAGCCGGACAGGGGGTTTGGAAAAACTGTTTTTT	CASRTGGLEKLFF
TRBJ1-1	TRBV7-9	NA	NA	TGTGCCAGCAGCTTAGAAACGGGAACTGAAGCTTTCTTT	CASSLETGTEAFF
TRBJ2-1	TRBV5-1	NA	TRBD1	TGCGCCGGCAGCTTGGAAGGACAGGGTTACAATGAGCAGTTCTTC	CAGSLEGQGYNEQFF
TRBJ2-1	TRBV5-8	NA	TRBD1	TGTGCCACGACAGGGTTGATAAATGAGCAGTTCTTC	CATTGLINEQFF
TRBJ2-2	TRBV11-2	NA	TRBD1	TGTGCCAGCAGCTTAGGGACAGGGATTGCCGGGGAGCTGTTTTTT	CASSLGTGIAGELFF
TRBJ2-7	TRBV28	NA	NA	TGTGCCAGCAGCCTGATCCTTTACGAGCAGTACTTC	CASSLILYEQYF